This T cell receptor (beta chain) was identified during a study of cytomegalovirus exposure and HLA in healthy donors. Vbeta (60) and Jbeta (13) primers were used in the PCR. Profiling relied on immunoSEQ multiplex PCR, and the TCRdb table lists in-frame clones only, not all of them. The sample contains some 180,000 clones, roughly 87% of which appear only once. CDR1 and CDR2 from the germline V gene are MNHEY and SMNVEV (reference sequence). Trimming shortened V by 3 bases and J by 2 bases, and 15 bases separated the two germline ends. This CDR3 contains 16 residues. This clonotype was obtained from a boy aged 2-9 years in good health and CMV-seronegative. The chain carries TRBV27 and TRBJ2-3; D may be TRBD2 (6 bases). What was sequenced was PBMCs. The CDR3 DNA follows: TGTGCCAGCAGTTTTTTGACCATAGCGGACACAGATACGCAGTATTTT. This sequence encodes CASSFLTIADTDTQYF.